This T cell receptor beta chain was sequenced in a study of beta chain features in type 1 diabetes. Study conclusions and caveats: A moderate, significant TCRB CDR3 shortening appeared in type 1 diabetes across four CD4+ subsets.

Expressed TCRB transcripts got sequenced, as all isolated RNA was reverse transcribed. Assay: immunoSEQ multiplex PCR; the TCRdb copy retains only in-frame clones and omits some. Among approximately 250,000 clones listed, roughly 10% were seen once. This clone was observed a single time. Antigen unknown. V shed 4 bases, J shed 8 bases, and the junction held 8 bases outside the gene matches. This CDR3 is built from 14 residues. CDR1 is SGHNT, CDR2 YYREEE, per germline (reference sequence). J is TRBJ1-4 and V is TRBV5-4; 7 nucleotides line up with TRBD1. The sequenced sample consisted of naive CD4+ T cells from blood. The receptor was isolated from a man aged 30 to 39 with type 1 diabetes. The CDR3 bases are TGTGCCAGCAGCGGAACAGGGGTAGACGAAAAACTGTTTTTT. It is translated as CASSGTGVDEKLFF.